This T cell receptor (beta chain) was observed in a study of cytomegalovirus exposure and HLA in healthy donors. Study-wide findings and caveats: As confirmed in vitro, three CMV-associated chains were specific for CMV antigens. Common viral pathogens seemed to be connected with several of the most significant clusters, according to a later analysis. With later analysis, a missense DCLRE1C variant became linked to TCR beta V- and J-gene trimming. A later analysis, which compared TCR beta chains of equal frequency, found the HLA-associated ones more clonally expanded.

Per the germline V gene, CDR1 is LNHDA and CDR2 is SQIVND (reference sequence). V lost 4 bases and J 0 bases, leaving 7 bases between the germline ends. This CDR3 is 14 amino acids long. PCR amplification relied on 60 Vbeta primers (plus 13 Jbeta primers). Clones were sequenced by immunoSEQ multiplex PCR, and TCRdb holds only the in-frame ones, with some missing. The data contain 150,000 or so clones, over 65% of them singletons. Of note for this clone: Its antigen remains unidentified.

The J gene is TRBJ2-1, the V gene TRBV19; D ambiguous. Sequenced input: PBMCs. This TCR derives from a man between 18 and 35 years old in good health and CMV-seropositive. CDR3 bases: TGTGCCAGTAGTACACTAAGCTCCTACAATGAGCAGTTCTTC. This encodes CASSTLSSYNEQFF.